The 16 T cell receptor beta chains below were found in one sample sequenced in a study of cytomegalovirus exposure and HLA in healthy donors. Primers: 60 Vbeta forward and 13 Jbeta reverse. Repertoires were generated with immunoSEQ multiplex PCR, while TCRdb's copy carries only in-frame clones and drops some. The sample has about 220,000 clones, about 79% seen once; the top ten hold around 1.9%. The sample was PBMCs. The receptors stem from a male donor in good health and CMV-seronegative.

A single count supports this clone. The rearrangement uses TRBV7-2 and TRBJ1-1, with D hard to call. V was pared by 5 bases and J by 9 bases, with 13 bases between. Per the germline V gene, CDR1 is SGHTA and CDR2 is FQGNSA. This CDR3 spans 12 amino acids. CDR3 bases: TGTGCCAGCAGCCCCGACATACGGCAAGCTTTCTTT. Translated: CASSPDIRQAFF.

The chain recombines TRBV5-8 with TRBJ2-6, with D perhaps matching TRBD1 (5 bases). This CDR3 contains 16 residues. Germline values: CDR1 SGHTS, CDR2 YDEGEE. V was pared by 6 bases and J by 0 bases, with 13 bases between. This chain's CDR3 is CASTWTSLSGANVLTF. CDR3 in DNA: TGTGCCAGCACCTGGACAAGCCTCTCTGGGGCCAACGTCCTGACTTTC.

This chain joins TRBV28 and TRBJ2-3; 7 bases map to TRBD1. V gave up 4 bases and J gave up 1 base; unmatched junction bases: 8. This CDR3 comprises 16 residues. Germline lookup yields CDR1 MDHEN and CDR2 SYDVKM. CDR3 loop: CASSSIHGTGTDTQYF. The CDR3 nucleotides are TGTGCCAGCAGTTCAATCCACGGGACAGGCACAGATACGCAGTATTTT.

Only one count was recorded for this clone. CDR3 sequence reads: CASGSRHAVDGYTF. In DNA, the CDR3 is TGCGCCAGCGGCTCGCGCCACGCGGTCGATGGCTACACCTTC. The chain uses TRBV5-1 and TRBJ1-2; no definite D call. Germline V gene sequence: CDR1 SGHRS, CDR2 YFSETQ. V was pared by 7 bases and J by 6 bases, with 19 bases between. The CDR3 extends over 14 amino acids.

This sequence joins TRBV9 and TRBJ2-3; a possible D gene is TRBD1 (6 bases). Trimming removed 4 bases at V and 2 bases at J, with 11 bases between. This CDR3 has 14 amino acids. The germline V gene has CDR1 SGDLS and CDR2 YYNGEE. The CDR3 nucleotides are TGTGCCAGCAGCCTACGACAGGCCACAGATACGCAGTATTTT. Amino acids: CASSLRQATDTQYF.

The rearrangement uses TRBV5-1 and TRBJ2-7, with D unresolved. Germline CDR1 SGHRS, CDR2 YFSETQ. Trimming left V 5 bases short and J 2 bases short, with 17 bases between. The CDR3 covers 15 residues. The CDR3, as DNA: TGCGCCAGCAGATACTATTCAGATTCCCCCTACGAGCAGTACTTC. Translated, it gives CASRYYSDSPYEQYF. The variable domain in full, completed from reference TRBV5-1 and TRBJ2-7, reads KAGVTQTPRYLIKTRGQQVTLSCSPISGHRSVSWYQQTPGQGLQFLFEYFSETQRNKGNFPGRFSGRQFSNSRSEMNVSTLELGDSALYLCASRYYSDSPYEQYFGPGTRLTVT.

This clone showed up just a few times. This sequence joins TRBV25-1 and TRBJ1-1; D perhaps matches TRBD1 (6 bases). This CDR3 contains 11 residues. Germline V gives CDR1 MGHDK, CDR2 SYGVNS. Trimming removed 7 bases at V and 3 bases at J, with 6 bases between. CDR3 loop: CASKGDTEAFF. For the CDR3, the DNA is TGTGCCAGCAAGGGGGACACTGAAGCTTTCTTT. The full variable domain, rest sourced from reference TRBV25-1 and TRBJ1-1, is EADIYQTPRYLVIGTGKKITLECSQTMGHDKMYWYQQDPGMELHLIHYSYGVNSTEKGDLSSESTVSRIRTEHFPLTLESARPSHTSQYLCASKGDTEAFFGQGTRLTVV.

V usage is TRBV6-5 and J usage is TRBJ2-7; D might be TRBD2 (5 bases). CDR3 size: 13 residues. CDR1 is MNHEY, CDR2 SVGAGI, per germline. Trimming removed 9 bases from V and 2 bases from J, with 14 bases in between. The CDR3 reads CARGAILTYEQYF. The CDR3 coding sequence is TGTGCCAGGGGAGCCATATTGACCTACGAGCAGTACTTC.

This clone has a count of ten or more. The chain links TRBV25-1 to TRBJ1-5; 9 bases align to TRBD1. After removal of 1 base from V and 6 bases from J, the junction contained 7 bases not matched to a gene. CDR1 is MGHDK and CDR2 is SYGVNS in the germline V gene. The CDR3 runs to 16 residues. The CDR3 bases are TGTGCCAGCAGTGAATCGGGACAGGGCTTTTCTCAGCCCCAGCATTTT. Protein: CASSESGQGFSQPQHF.

The CDR3 loop is CASSVFSEGRSYNEQFF. DNA for the CDR3: TGTGCCAGCAGCGTATTCTCCGAGGGCCGCTCCTACAATGAGCAGTTCTTC. This sequence joins TRBV9 and TRBJ2-1; TRBD2 is a possible D gene (5 bases). The CDR3 contains 17 residues. The V gene lost 1 base and the J gene lost 0 bases, with 14 bases spanning the gap. The germline CDR1 and CDR2 sequences are SGDLS and YYNGEE.

The J gene is TRBJ2-7, the V gene TRBV30; 7 nucleotides line up with TRBD1. Germline assignment: CDR1 GTSNPN and CDR2 SVGIG (reference sequence). This CDR3 spans 16 amino acids. The junction had 11 bases not matched to a gene; V was cut back by 0 bases and J by 3 bases. CDR3: CAWSVQLQGPFYEQYF. CDR3 in DNA: TGTGCCTGGAGTGTACAACTACAGGGGCCCTTCTACGAGCAGTACTTC. Drawing the rest from reference TRBV30 and TRBJ2-7, the complete variable domain is SQTIHQWPATLVQPVGSPLSLECTVEGTSNPNLYWYRQAAGRGLQLLFYSVGIGQISSEVPQNLSASRPQDRQFILSSKKLLLSDSGFYLCAWSVQLQGPFYEQYFGPGTRLTVT.

The rearrangement links TRBV5-4 to TRBJ2-5; D gene ambiguous. CDR1 and CDR2 from the germline V gene are SGHNT and YYREEE (reference sequence). V dropped 1 base and J dropped 1 base, with 8 bases sitting between them. This CDR3 is 14 amino acids long. The CDR3 protein is CASSLISGQETQYF. As DNA, the CDR3 is TGTGCCAGCAGCTTGATCTCAGGCCAAGAGACCCAGTACTTC.

The V call is TRBV21-1, the J call TRBJ1-4; the table's D gene call, TRBD1, was not cross checked with the DNA. TRBV21-1 is a pseudogene locus. This CDR3 region has 18 residues. CDR3 bases: TGTGCCAGCAGCAAAGGTTCGGGTGGGGGCCCAACTAATGAAAAACTGTTTTTT. Protein sequence: CASSKGSGGGPTNEKLFF.

CDR3 sequence reads: CASSIRQGAIDQPQHF. Here the CDR3 DNA reads TGTGCCAGTAGTATCCGACAGGGGGCTATCGATCAGCCCCAGCATTTT. The rearrangement uses TRBV19 and TRBJ1-5; 10 nucleotides line up with TRBD1. After removal of 3 bases from V and 5 bases from J, the junction contained 7 bases not matched to a gene. There are 16 residues in the CDR3. The germline V gene has CDR1 LNHDA and CDR2 SQIVND (reference sequence).

The V gene is TRBV28, the J gene TRBJ2-1, with 8 bases aligning to TRBD1. The CDR3 extends over 15 amino acids. From germline, CDR1 is MDHEN and CDR2 SYDVKM. The V and J ends lost 9 bases and 4 bases, in that order; junction bases with no gene match: 11. The DNA of the CDR3 is TGTGCCAGTATAAACCGGGACAGGATTTACAATGAGCAGTTCTTC. This translates into CASINRDRIYNEQFF.

This clone was detected only a few times. The chain's CDR3 is CASRPEGRGQSGYTF. As DNA, the CDR3 is TGTGCCAGTAGGCCAGAGGGTCGCGGGCAAAGTGGCTACACCTTC. The V gene is TRBV19, the J gene TRBJ1-2; D is ambiguous. The germline V and J ends were trimmed by 6 bases and 7 bases, with 21 bases remaining between them. This CDR3 comprises 15 residues. Germline CDR1 and CDR2: LNHDA and SQIVND (reference sequence).